Below, 20 T cell receptor beta chains from the same sample are listed, as sequenced in a study of blood T cell repertoires in COVID-19. Profiling relied on immunoSEQ multiplex PCR, and the TCRdb table lists in-frame clones only, not all of them. The sample yields about 26,000 clones, 90% seen once. The sample taken for sequencing was peripheral blood. The receptors derive from a man aged 65 to 85 with acute or convalescent COVID-19.

The rearrangement uses TRBV4-3 and TRBJ2-5, with 7 bases matching TRBD2. After removal of 4 bases from V and 3 bases from J, the junction contained 5 bases not matched to a gene. This CDR3 region has 14 residues. Germline CDR1 and CDR2: LGHNA and YSLEER. The CDR3: CASSPILAEETQYF. CDR3 DNA: TGCGCCAGCAGCCCCATCCTAGCGGAAGAGACCCAGTACTTC.

This chain joins TRBV15 and TRBJ1-2, with unresolved D. From germline, CDR1 is LNHNV and CDR2 YYDKDF (reference sequence). Trimming pared 1 base from V and 4 bases from J, leaving 10 bases between. The CDR3 totals 14 residues. The CDR3: CATSRGGAGYGYTF. The CDR3 DNA is TGTGCCACCAGCAGAGGGGGTGCGGGCTATGGCTACACCTTC.

The chain uses TRBV27 and TRBJ1-4; D uncertain. Germline loops: CDR1 MNHEY, CDR2 SMNVEV (reference sequence). The CDR3 extends over 13 amino acids. The V end was cut by 4 bases, the J end by 0 bases, with 3 bases between. The DNA of the CDR3 is TGTGCCAGCAGTTCCGCAACTAATGAAAAACTGTTTTTT. It encodes CASSSATNEKLFF.

The J gene is TRBJ2-3, the V gene TRBV6-5, with TRBD2 as a possible D gene (6 bases). Germline CDR1 reads MNHEY; CDR2 reads SVGAGI. CDR3 length: 15 amino acids. V was cut by 0 bases and J by 5 bases, with 12 bases left in between. The CDR3 loop is CASSYSLAEVDTQYF. Written as DNA, the CDR3 is TGTGCCAGCAGTTACTCGTTAGCGGAGGTAGATACGCAGTATTTT.

The chain combines TRBV11-2 with TRBJ2-5; 7 nucleotides line up with TRBD2. The CDR3 sequence is 14 residues long. Germline CDR1 is SGHAT and CDR2 is FQNNGV. Trimming took 5 bases from V and 1 from J; bases not matched to a gene: 4. The CDR3 bases are TGTGCCAGCAGCCTACTAGCGTCCCAAGAGACCCAGTACTTC. Protein sequence: CASSLLASQETQYF.

The V call is TRBV2, the J call TRBJ2-1; D possibly corresponds to TRBD1 (6 bases). The germline CDR1 and CDR2 sequences are SNHLY and FYNNEI. V lost 6 bases and J 1 base, leaving 19 bases between the germline ends. The CDR3 loop spans 17 amino acids. CDR3 coding DNA: TGTGCCAGCAGGGTTATAAAACAGGGCCGGTCCTACAATGAGCAGTTCTTC. Translating gives CASRVIKQGRSYNEQFF. The variable domain in full, completed from reference TRBV2 and TRBJ2-1, reads EPEVTQTPSHQVTQMGQEVILRCVPISNHLYFYWYRQILGQKVEFLVSFYNNEISEKSEIFDDQFSVERPDGSNFTLKIRSTKLEDSAMYFCASRVIKQGRSYNEQFFGPGTRLTVL.

The rearrangement links TRBV11-3 to TRBJ2-1, with 9 bases aligning to TRBD1. The ends lost 1 base at V and 4 bases at J; junction bases unmatched: 2. Germline V gene sequence: CDR1 SGHNT, CDR2 YENEEA. This CDR3 has 15 amino acids. This chain's CDR3 is CASSLGTGAYNEQFF. CDR3 sequence (DNA): TGTGCCAGCAGCTTAGGGACAGGGGCTTACAATGAGCAGTTCTTC.

This CDR3 is CASSRNSGAETQYF. The CDR3 nucleotides read TGTGCCAGTAGTAGGAATAGCGGGGCAGAGACCCAGTACTTC. This chain uses TRBV19 with TRBJ2-5; 8 positions agree with TRBD2. The CDR3 spans 14 residues. Trimming cost V 4 bases and J 4 bases; bases outside gene matches: 5. Per germline, CDR1 LNHDA and CDR2 SQIVND (reference sequence).

The V and J genes are TRBV4-1 and TRBJ1-2, with D tentatively TRBD1 (5 bases). Germline CDR1 MGHRA, CDR2 YSYEKL. CDR3 length: 14 amino acids. V was cut by 4 bases and J by 7 bases, with 16 bases left in between. The CDR3 spells CASSRAPGSPGYTF. The CDR3 DNA reads as TGCGCCAGCAGCCGGGCACCAGGGTCGCCTGGCTACACCTTC.

CDR3 DNA: TGTGCCAGCAGATCCCGCAGGGGGCTCACCTACGAGCAGTACTTC. This gives the protein CASRSRRGLTYEQYF. J is TRBJ2-7 and V is TRBV27, with 8 bases aligning to TRBD1. The CDR3 has 15 amino acids. V shed 6 bases and J 2 bases; nucleotides not matched to a gene: 9. The V gene's germline CDR1 is MNHEY and CDR2 SMNVEV (reference sequence).

The rearrangement uses TRBV5-1 and TRBJ2-7, with TRBD2 matching 10 bases. The CDR3 has 16 residues. Germline CDR1 SGHRS, CDR2 YFSETQ. Germline trimming cut 0 bases from V and 2 bases from J; bases unmatched to any gene: 5. CDR3 sequence: CASSLGSSGGTYEQYF. Here the CDR3 DNA reads TGCGCCAGCAGCTTGGGCTCTAGCGGGGGCACCTACGAGCAGTACTTC. The full variable domain, in which reference TRBV5-1 and TRBJ2-7 provide the parts outside the CDR3, is KAGVTQTPRYLIKTRGQQVTLSCSPISGHRSVSWYQQTPGQGLQFLFEYFSETQRNKGNFPGRFSGRQFSNSRSEMNVSTLELGDSALYLCASSLGSSGGTYEQYFGPGTRLTVT.

The V gene is TRBV18, the J gene TRBJ2-1; D call uncertain. Germline CDR1 and CDR2: KGHSH and LQKENI. There are 14 residues in the CDR3. Trimming cost V 2 bases and J 6 bases, with 11 bases left between them. The chain's CDR3 is CASSPGGSGNEQFF. The CDR3 DNA follows: TGTGCCAGCTCACCAGGTGGCTCAGGCAATGAGCAGTTCTTC.

The rearrangement joins TRBV7-8 to TRBJ2-6; D perhaps matches TRBD1 (5 bases). This CDR3 region has 17 residues. Germline-derived CDR1 and CDR2 are SGHVS and FQNEAQ. The V and J ends lost 3 bases and 2 bases respectively, with 14 bases between them. The CDR3 coding sequence is TGTGCCAGCAGCTTTGGGGCCAGGGTCACTGGGGCCAACGTCCTGACTTTC. Translated, it gives CASSFGARVTGANVLTF.

This clone was counted a single time. This sequence joins TRBV28 and TRBJ1-2, with 8 bases identical to TRBD1. The V and J ends lost 3 bases and 2 bases, in that order; junction bases with no gene match: 8. The V gene's germline CDR1 is MDHEN and CDR2 SYDVKM. This CDR3 has 16 residues. The CDR3 nucleotides are TGTGCCAGCAGTTTCCTGGACAGGGCCCCCAACTATGGCTACACCTTC. Residues: CASSFLDRAPNYGYTF.

The CDR3 DNA follows: TGTGCCAGCAGTTTGGTAGTTGGGCCTTACGAGCAGTACTTC. Translation: CASSLVVGPYEQYF. V is TRBV6-5 and J is TRBJ2-7, with D uncertain. Germline-derived CDR1 and CDR2 are MNHEY and SVGAGI. V was pared by 4 bases and J by 4 bases, with 14 bases between. The CDR3 sequence is 14 residues long.

The table lists this clone with a few counts. The rearrangement uses TRBV7-2 and TRBJ2-7, with 7 positions matching TRBD1. The V gene's germline CDR1 is SGHTA and CDR2 FQGNSA. This CDR3 has 15 amino acids. V lost 4 bases and J lost 8; bases outside the gene matches: 14. The CDR3 coding sequence is TGTGCCAGCAGCTCTGAGGCTGCCGGGGACAGAAAGCAGTACTTC. This codes for CASSSEAAGDRKQYF.

This chain uses TRBV18 with TRBJ2-5, with D possibly TRBD2 on 6 matching bases. The CDR3 is made up of 15 amino acids. From germline, CDR1 is KGHSH and CDR2 LQKENI. V was cut by 3 bases and J by 7 bases, with 18 bases left in between. The CDR3 nucleotides read TGTGCCAGCTCACCGCCCGGGACTTCCGGGGCGACCCAGTACTTC. It is translated as CASSPPGTSGATQYF.

The rearrangement joins TRBV5-1 to TRBJ2-7; D gene uncertain. From germline, CDR1 is SGHRS and CDR2 YFSETQ. CDR3 length: 13 amino acids. V was shortened by 0 bases and J by 1 base, with 5 bases between the two germline ends. In nucleotides, the CDR3 is TGCGCCAGCAGCTTGGGGCAGTCCTACGAGCAGTACTTC. This translates into CASSLGQSYEQYF.

This clone occurred once. The chain couples TRBV19 to TRBJ1-5; 9 nucleotides match TRBD1. CDR3 size: 15 residues. V shed 1 base, J shed 9 bases, and the junction held 7 bases outside the gene matches. Germline values: CDR1 LNHDA, CDR2 SQIVND (reference sequence). CDR3 protein: CASSIGGQGERPQHF. CDR3 in DNA: TGTGCCAGTAGTATAGGGGGACAGGGAGAACGGCCCCAGCATTTT.

The V call is TRBV6-5, the J call TRBJ2-7; 7 bases agree with TRBD2. The trim removed 6 bases at V and 0 bases at J, leaving 5 bases unmatched. Germline V lookup: CDR1 MNHEY, CDR2 SVGAGI. This CDR3 is built from 14 residues. The CDR3 DNA reads TGTGCCAGCAGCATAACTAGCGACTCCTACGAGCAGTACTTC. Translating it yields CASSITSDSYEQYF.